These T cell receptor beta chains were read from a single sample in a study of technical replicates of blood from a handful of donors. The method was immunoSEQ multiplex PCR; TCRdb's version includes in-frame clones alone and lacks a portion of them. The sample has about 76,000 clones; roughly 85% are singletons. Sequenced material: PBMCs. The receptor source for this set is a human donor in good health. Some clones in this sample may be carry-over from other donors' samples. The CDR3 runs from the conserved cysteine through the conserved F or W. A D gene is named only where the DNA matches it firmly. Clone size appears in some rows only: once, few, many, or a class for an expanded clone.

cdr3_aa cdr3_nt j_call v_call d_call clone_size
CASSPEGEQFF TGCGCCAGCAGTCCGGAGGGTGAGCAGTTCTTC TRBJ2-1 TRBV5-1 . once
CAWSGLSLHEQFF TGTGCCTGGAGTGGACTGTCGCTACATGAGCAGTTCTTC TRBJ2-1 TRBV30 . .
CASSLVAGGGDEQFF TGTGCCAGCAGCTTAGTGGCGGGGGGCGGTGATGAGCAGTTCTTC TRBJ2-1 TRBV7-2 TRBD2 .
CASSFWGQLTYEQYF TGTGCCAGCAGCTTTTGGGGACAGTTAACCTACGAGCAGTACTTC TRBJ2-7 TRBV13 TRBD1 .
CASSLVGTANTGELFF TGCGCCAGCAGCTTGGTAGGGACAGCGAACACCGGGGAGCTGTTTTTT TRBJ2-2 TRBV5-1 TRBD1 .
CSAGQGNNSPLHF TGCAGCGCGGGACAGGGCAATAATTCACCCCTCCACTTT TRBJ1-6 TRBV29-1 TRBD1 .
CASSETTDEQFF TGTGCCAGCAGCGAAACCACGGATGAGCAGTTCTTC TRBJ2-1 TRBV6-6 . .
CASSPGGGATYEQYF TGTGCCAGTAGTCCAGGCGGCGGGGCAACCTACGAGCAGTACTTC TRBJ2-7 TRBV19 . .
CASSLEGWYGYGYTF TGTGCCAGCAGCTTAGAGGGGTGGTATGGCTATGGCTACACCTTC TRBJ1-2 TRBV7-2 . .
CARSRTDFNYGYTF TGTGCCAGAAGCCGGACAGATTTTAACTATGGCTACACCTTC TRBJ1-2 TRBV5-3 . .
CASSVQGGDGYTF TGCGCCAGCAGCGTCCAAGGGGGTGATGGCTACACCTTC TRBJ1-2 TRBV5-1 . .
CASSMTGYNYGYTF TGCGCCAGCAGTATGACAGGGTATAACTATGGCTACACCTTC TRBJ1-2 TRBV5-1 TRBD1 .
CASGLRDTGNTIYF TGTGCCAGCGGGCTTCGGGACACCGGAAACACCATATATTTT TRBJ1-3 TRBV9 . .
CASSLATSGRARDEQYF TGTGCCAGCAGCTTAGCGACTAGCGGGAGGGCACGGGACGAGCAGTACTTC TRBJ2-7 TRBV7-8 TRBD2 .
CASSPEVGAVNTGELFF TGCGCCAGCAGCCCCGAGGTGGGGGCCGTGAACACCGGGGAGCTGTTTTTT TRBJ2-2 TRBV4-3 . .
CASSVGSAAGRAFNEQFF TGTGCCAGCAGCGTAGGTAGCGCAGCGGGGCGAGCCTTCAATGAGCAGTTCTTC TRBJ2-1 TRBV9 TRBD2 .
CASGLAGLAGSKSYF TGTGCTAGTGGTTTGGCGGGACTAGCGGGATCGAAAAGCTACTTC TRBJ2-4 TRBV12-5 TRBD2 .
CASSAQNNEQFF TGTGCCAGCAGCGCCCAGAACAATGAGCAGTTCTTC TRBJ2-1 TRBV7-9 . .
CASSLNYPGSPLHF TGTGCCAGCTCACTAAACTATCCTGGTTCACCCCTCCACTTT TRBJ1-6 TRBV18 . .
CASSLAPLGGYTF TGTGCCAGCAGCTTAGCGCCCCTCGGTGGCTACACCTTC TRBJ1-2 TRBV7-9 . .
CASGRQPNTEAFF TGTGCCAGCGGAAGACAGCCGAACACTGAAGCTTTCTTT TRBJ1-1 TRBV28 . .
CATTWGQGSTDTQYF TGTGCCACCACCTGGGGACAGGGCAGCACAGATACGCAGTATTTT TRBJ2-3 TRBV15 TRBD1 .
CASSGGDGYTF TGTGCCAGCAGCGGGGGTGATGGCTACACCTTC TRBJ1-2 TRBV6-5 . .
CASSVEGATPYNEQFF TGTGCCAGCAGCGTAGAAGGGGCTACCCCCTACAATGAGCAGTTCTTC TRBJ2-1 TRBV9 . few
CAIGKKKSGQGPYEQYF TGTGCCATTGGAAAGAAGAAATCAGGACAGGGACCTTACGAGCAGTACTTC TRBJ2-7 TRBV19 TRBD1 .
CASNLAGGPLPEQFF TGTGCCAGCAATTTAGCGGGAGGGCCGCTCCCTGAGCAGTTCTTC TRBJ2-1 TRBV6-5 TRBD2 .
CASSLKDTNYGYTF TGTGCCAGCAGCTTAAAGGACACTAACTATGGCTACACCTTC TRBJ1-2 TRBV7-9 . .
CASSLQGAYEQYF TGTGCCAGCAGCTTACAGGGGGCATACGAGCAGTACTTC TRBJ2-7 TRBV7-2 TRBD1 .
CAISGGVGQFF TGTGCCATCAGTGGGGGGGTTGGGCAGTTCTTC TRBJ2-1 TRBV10-3 . .
CASRALAGGLRETQYF TGTGCCAGCAGAGCCCTAGCGGGGGGGCTCCGAGAGACCCAGTACTTC TRBJ2-5 TRBV4-2 TRBD2 .
CASSPVGSYEQYF TGTGCCAGCAGTCCAGTCGGGAGCTACGAGCAGTACTTC TRBJ2-7 TRBV6-6 . .
CAISFGGQATQYF TGTGCCATCAGTTTCGGGGGGCAAGCGACCCAGTACTTC TRBJ2-5 TRBV10-3 . .
CASSFRASTSGLRETQYF TGTGCCAGCAGCTTCCGAGCTTCGACTAGCGGACTACGGGAGACCCAGTACTTC TRBJ2-5 TRBV5-8 TRBD2 .
CASRGSGSVKTQYF TGTGCCAGCAGGGGTAGCGGATCCGTAAAGACCCAGTACTTC TRBJ2-5 TRBV11-2 . .
CASSSPSRVNEQFF TGTGCCAGCAGCTCCCCTTCGCGAGTTAATGAGCAGTTCTTC TRBJ2-1 TRBV7-2 . .
CASSSLHVGPYNEQFF TGTGCCAGCAGCTCCCTTCACGTGGGGCCGTACAATGAGCAGTTCTTC TRBJ2-1 TRBV7-8 . .
CAISLETGTAYEQYF TGTGCCATCAGCCTGGAAACCGGGACAGCCTACGAGCAGTACTTC TRBJ2-7 TRBV10-3 TRBD1 .
CASSPGTGGEKLFF TGTGCCAGCTCACCAGGGACAGGGGGTGAAAAACTGTTTTTT TRBJ1-4 TRBV18 TRBD1 .
CASSYGPPGSNQPQHF TGTGCCAGCAGTTACGGCCCCCCGGGAAGCAATCAGCCCCAGCATTTT TRBJ1-5 TRBV6-5 . .
CASSLAGGTYEQYF TGTGCCAGCAGCCTAGCGGGGGGGACCTACGAGCAGTACTTC TRBJ2-7 TRBV7-2 TRBD2 .
CASSSRTSGTGTGELFF TGTGCCAGCAGCTCTCGGACTAGCGGGACTGGCACCGGGGAGCTGTTTTTT TRBJ2-2 TRBV9 TRBD2 .
CAWSGTGRGQPQHF TGTGCCTGGAGTGGGACAGGGAGGGGTCAGCCCCAGCATTTT TRBJ1-5 TRBV30 TRBD1 .
CAWSVRTGGFYGYTF TGTGCCTGGAGTGTACGGACAGGGGGCTTCTATGGCTACACCTTC TRBJ1-2 TRBV30 TRBD1 .
CASSTLAGGGYEQYF TGTGCCAGCAGTACCCTAGCGGGAGGGGGCTACGAGCAGTACTTC TRBJ2-7 TRBV6-5 TRBD2 .